This T cell receptor (beta chain) comes out of a study of regulatory T cells in long-lasting Graves disease. Study-wide results and caveats: Small sample size may have lowered accuracy.

Remarks on this clonotype: Its specificity is unknown.

Time point in this sample: newly diagnosed GD, antithyroid drugs for less than 3 months. Preparation of the TCR library used RNA extracted from PBMCs. Germline CDR1 reads SNHLY; CDR2 reads FYNNEI. This CDR3 comprises 17 residues. Trimming left V 2 bases short and J 7 bases short, with 18 bases between. Through Arm-PCR of CDR3 regions and iRepertoire HTBI primers, TCR beta libraries were built. TCRdb analysed the multiplex PCR reads with MiXCR anew, one entry per CDR3 protein. Found here are 550,000 to 600,000 distinct CDR3 sequences, about 16% of them singletons; the top ten hold around 13%. These data also featured in a second study, about T cells in Graves' hyperthyroidism and ophthalmopathy. This second study notes: Exclusion of patients followed from uncontrolled infection, other autoimmune disease, pregnancy or lactation.

The TCR comes from a young man with Graves disease. This sequence joins TRBV2 and TRBJ1-6; tentative D call: TRBD1 (6 bases). This specimen was peripheral blood mononuclear cells (PBMCs), taken at new diagnosis, from a patient treated with antithyroid drugs. In DNA, the CDR3 is TGTGCCAGCAGTGAACAGGGTGGGGGGGCGCGGAATTCACCCCTCCACTTT. It specifies CASSEQGGGARNSPLHF.